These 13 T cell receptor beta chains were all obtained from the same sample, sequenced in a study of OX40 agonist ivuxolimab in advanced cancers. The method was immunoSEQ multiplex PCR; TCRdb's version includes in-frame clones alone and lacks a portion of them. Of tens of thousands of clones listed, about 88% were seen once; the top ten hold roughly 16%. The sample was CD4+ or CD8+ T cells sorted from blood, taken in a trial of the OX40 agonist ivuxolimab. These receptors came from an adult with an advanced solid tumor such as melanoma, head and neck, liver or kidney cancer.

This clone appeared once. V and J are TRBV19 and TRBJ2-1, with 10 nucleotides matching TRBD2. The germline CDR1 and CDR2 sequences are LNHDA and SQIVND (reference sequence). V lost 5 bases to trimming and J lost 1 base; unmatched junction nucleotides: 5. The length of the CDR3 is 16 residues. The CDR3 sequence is CASSPTSGKSYNEQFF. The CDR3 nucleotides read TGTGCCAGTAGTCCAACTAGCGGGAAATCCTACAATGAGCAGTTCTTC. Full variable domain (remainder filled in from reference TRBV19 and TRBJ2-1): DGGITQSPKYLFRKEGQNVTLSCEQNLNHDAMYWYRQDPGQGLRLIYYSQIVNDFQKGDIAEGYSVSREKKESFPLTVTSAQKNPTAFYLCASSPTSGKSYNEQFFGPGTRLTVL.

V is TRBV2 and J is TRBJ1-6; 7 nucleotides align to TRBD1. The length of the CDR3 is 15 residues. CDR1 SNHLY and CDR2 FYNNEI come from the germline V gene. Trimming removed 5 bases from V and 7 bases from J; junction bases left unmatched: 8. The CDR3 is CASSPLDRTNSPLHF. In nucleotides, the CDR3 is TGTGCCAGCAGTCCGCTGGACAGGACGAATTCACCCCTCCACTTT.

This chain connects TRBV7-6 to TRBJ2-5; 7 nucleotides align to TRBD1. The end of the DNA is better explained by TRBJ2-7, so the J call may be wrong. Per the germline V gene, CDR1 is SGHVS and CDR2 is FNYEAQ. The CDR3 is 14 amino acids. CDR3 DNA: TGTGCCAGCAGCCGGGGACAGACCTCCTACGAGCAGTACTTC. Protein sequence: CASSRGQTSYEQYF.

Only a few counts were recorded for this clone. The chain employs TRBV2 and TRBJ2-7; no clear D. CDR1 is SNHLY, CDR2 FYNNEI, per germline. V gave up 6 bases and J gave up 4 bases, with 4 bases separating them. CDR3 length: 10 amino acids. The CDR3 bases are TGTGCCAGCAGAATATACGAGCAGTACTTC. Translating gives CASRIYEQYF.

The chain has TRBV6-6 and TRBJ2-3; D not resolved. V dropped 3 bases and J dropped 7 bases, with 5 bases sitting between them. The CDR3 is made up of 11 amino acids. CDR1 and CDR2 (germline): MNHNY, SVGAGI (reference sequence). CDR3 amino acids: CASSYGNTQYF. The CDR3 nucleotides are TGTGCCAGCAGTTATGGAAATACGCAGTATTTT.

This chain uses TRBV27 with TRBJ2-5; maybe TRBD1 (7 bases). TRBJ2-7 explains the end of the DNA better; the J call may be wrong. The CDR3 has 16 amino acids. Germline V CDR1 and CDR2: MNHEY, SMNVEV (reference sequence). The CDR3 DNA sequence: TGTGCCAGCAGTTTATCGCGGGGACAGTTGACCTACGAGCAGTACTTC. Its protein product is CASSLSRGQLTYEQYF.

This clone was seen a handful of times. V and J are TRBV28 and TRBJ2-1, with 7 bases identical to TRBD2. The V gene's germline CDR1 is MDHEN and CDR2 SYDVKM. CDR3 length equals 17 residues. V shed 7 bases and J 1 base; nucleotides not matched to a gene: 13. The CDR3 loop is CASTSSGTTRSYNEQFF. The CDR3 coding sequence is TGTGCCAGCACCTCCTCCGGGACTACTAGGTCCTACAATGAGCAGTTCTTC.

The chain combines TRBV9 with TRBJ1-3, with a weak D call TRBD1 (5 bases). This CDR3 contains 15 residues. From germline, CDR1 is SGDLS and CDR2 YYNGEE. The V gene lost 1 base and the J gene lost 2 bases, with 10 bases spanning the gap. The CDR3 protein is CASSVRGDAGNTIYF. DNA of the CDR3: TGTGCCAGCAGCGTACGGGGCGATGCTGGAAACACCATATATTTT.

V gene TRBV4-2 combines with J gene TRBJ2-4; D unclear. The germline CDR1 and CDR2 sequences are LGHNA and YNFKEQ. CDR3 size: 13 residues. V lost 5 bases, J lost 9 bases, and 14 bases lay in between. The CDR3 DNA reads TGTGCCAGCAGCTCTGGGATAGAAGGCATTCAGTACTTC. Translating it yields CASSSGIEGIQYF.

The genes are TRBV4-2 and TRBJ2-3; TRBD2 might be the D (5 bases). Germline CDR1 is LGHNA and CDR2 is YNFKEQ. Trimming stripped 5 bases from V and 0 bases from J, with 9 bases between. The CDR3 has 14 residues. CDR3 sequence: CASSRGLSTDTQYF. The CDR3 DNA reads TGTGCCAGCAGCAGAGGACTCAGCACAGATACGCAGTATTTT.

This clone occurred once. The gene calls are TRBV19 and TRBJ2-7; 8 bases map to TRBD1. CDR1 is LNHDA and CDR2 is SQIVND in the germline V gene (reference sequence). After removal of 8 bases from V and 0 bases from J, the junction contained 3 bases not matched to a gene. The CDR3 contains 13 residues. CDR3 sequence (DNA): TGTGCCAGTTCGGACAGGGCCTCCTACGAGCAGTACTTC. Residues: CASSDRASYEQYF.

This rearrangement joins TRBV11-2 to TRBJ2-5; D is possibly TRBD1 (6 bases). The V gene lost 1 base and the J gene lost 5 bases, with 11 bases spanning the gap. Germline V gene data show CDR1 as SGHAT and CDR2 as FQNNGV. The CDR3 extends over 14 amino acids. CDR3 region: CASSLVLRGETQYF. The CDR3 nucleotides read TGTGCCAGCAGCTTAGTTTTAAGGGGGGAGACCCAGTACTTC.

The CDR3 reads CASSLRVVREKQETQYF. The CDR3 nucleotides read TGTGCCAGCAGCTTAAGGGTGGTGCGGGAGAAACAAGAGACCCAGTACTTC. This chain connects TRBV7-9 to TRBJ2-5; TRBD2 matches 7 bases. Germline assignment: CDR1 SEHNR and CDR2 FQNEAQ (reference sequence). V dropped 2 bases and J dropped 2; count of bases not matched to a gene: 11. This CDR3 is 17 amino acids long.